The present entry profiles one T cell receptor (beta chain) with its context. No antigen is known for it. The data were obtained in a study of cytomegalovirus exposure and HLA in healthy donors. Study-wide results and caveats: CMV antigen specificity of a few CMV-associated chains was confirmed in vitro. CMV serostatus alone was available as immune exposure information. Associated with cytomegalovirus, according to the listing, were some 180 TCR beta chains. 87-base-pair reads could not separate some V segments, including TRBV6-2 and TRBV6-3.

The study ran its PCR with 60 Vbeta and 13 Jbeta primers. Sequenced by immunoSEQ multiplex PCR; TCRdb stores in-frame clones only, minus some. The specimen's table records approximately 80,000 clones. CDR3 length: 16 amino acids. CDR1 KGHSH and CDR2 LQKENI come from the germline V gene. V shed 3 bases and J shed 2 bases, with 16 bases lying between them. The clonotype originates from a young woman in good health and CMV-seronegative. The source material was PBMCs. V is TRBV18 and J is TRBJ1-2; possible D gene TRBD1, 5 bases. The CDR3 DNA follows: TGTGCCAGCTCACCGGTTGGGCAGGGTCTGAACTATGGCTACACCTTC. This encodes CASSPVGQGLNYGYTF.